This TCR beta chain was captured in a study of CD8+ T cells in alopecia areata. Across the study: The drug, oral tofacitinib, was given to treated patients at 5 to 10 mg twice daily. Treatment ran 6 to 18 months, with 6 months of follow-up afterward.

cDNA prepared by RNA extraction and subsequent reverse transcription served as the template for sequencing. TCRdb keeps only in-frame clones here, not all; method: immunoSEQ multiplex PCR. Of around 120,000 clones in the sample, around two fifths are singletons; the top ten hold approximately 2.8%. Cell sorting on a FACSAria was used to separate CD4+ and CD8+ T cells from the PBMCs. This clone was recorded at least ten times. What it binds is unknown. Study-level findings and limits: Besides other cells, scalp samples also yield sequences of resident alphabeta T cells from normal skin.

The receptor was isolated from a human donor with alopecia areata. The sample comprised CD4+ T cells sorted from blood.

CDR3 sequence: CASSAEKDTQYF. DNA for the CDR3: TGTGCCAGCAGCGCCGAAAAAGATACGCAGTATTTT. The gene calls are TRBV13 and TRBJ2-3; the D is unclear. The CDR3 is 12 amino acids. CDR1 PRHDT and CDR2 FYEKMQ come from the germline V gene (reference sequence). The germline V and J ends were trimmed by 5 bases and 5 bases, with 8 bases remaining between them.